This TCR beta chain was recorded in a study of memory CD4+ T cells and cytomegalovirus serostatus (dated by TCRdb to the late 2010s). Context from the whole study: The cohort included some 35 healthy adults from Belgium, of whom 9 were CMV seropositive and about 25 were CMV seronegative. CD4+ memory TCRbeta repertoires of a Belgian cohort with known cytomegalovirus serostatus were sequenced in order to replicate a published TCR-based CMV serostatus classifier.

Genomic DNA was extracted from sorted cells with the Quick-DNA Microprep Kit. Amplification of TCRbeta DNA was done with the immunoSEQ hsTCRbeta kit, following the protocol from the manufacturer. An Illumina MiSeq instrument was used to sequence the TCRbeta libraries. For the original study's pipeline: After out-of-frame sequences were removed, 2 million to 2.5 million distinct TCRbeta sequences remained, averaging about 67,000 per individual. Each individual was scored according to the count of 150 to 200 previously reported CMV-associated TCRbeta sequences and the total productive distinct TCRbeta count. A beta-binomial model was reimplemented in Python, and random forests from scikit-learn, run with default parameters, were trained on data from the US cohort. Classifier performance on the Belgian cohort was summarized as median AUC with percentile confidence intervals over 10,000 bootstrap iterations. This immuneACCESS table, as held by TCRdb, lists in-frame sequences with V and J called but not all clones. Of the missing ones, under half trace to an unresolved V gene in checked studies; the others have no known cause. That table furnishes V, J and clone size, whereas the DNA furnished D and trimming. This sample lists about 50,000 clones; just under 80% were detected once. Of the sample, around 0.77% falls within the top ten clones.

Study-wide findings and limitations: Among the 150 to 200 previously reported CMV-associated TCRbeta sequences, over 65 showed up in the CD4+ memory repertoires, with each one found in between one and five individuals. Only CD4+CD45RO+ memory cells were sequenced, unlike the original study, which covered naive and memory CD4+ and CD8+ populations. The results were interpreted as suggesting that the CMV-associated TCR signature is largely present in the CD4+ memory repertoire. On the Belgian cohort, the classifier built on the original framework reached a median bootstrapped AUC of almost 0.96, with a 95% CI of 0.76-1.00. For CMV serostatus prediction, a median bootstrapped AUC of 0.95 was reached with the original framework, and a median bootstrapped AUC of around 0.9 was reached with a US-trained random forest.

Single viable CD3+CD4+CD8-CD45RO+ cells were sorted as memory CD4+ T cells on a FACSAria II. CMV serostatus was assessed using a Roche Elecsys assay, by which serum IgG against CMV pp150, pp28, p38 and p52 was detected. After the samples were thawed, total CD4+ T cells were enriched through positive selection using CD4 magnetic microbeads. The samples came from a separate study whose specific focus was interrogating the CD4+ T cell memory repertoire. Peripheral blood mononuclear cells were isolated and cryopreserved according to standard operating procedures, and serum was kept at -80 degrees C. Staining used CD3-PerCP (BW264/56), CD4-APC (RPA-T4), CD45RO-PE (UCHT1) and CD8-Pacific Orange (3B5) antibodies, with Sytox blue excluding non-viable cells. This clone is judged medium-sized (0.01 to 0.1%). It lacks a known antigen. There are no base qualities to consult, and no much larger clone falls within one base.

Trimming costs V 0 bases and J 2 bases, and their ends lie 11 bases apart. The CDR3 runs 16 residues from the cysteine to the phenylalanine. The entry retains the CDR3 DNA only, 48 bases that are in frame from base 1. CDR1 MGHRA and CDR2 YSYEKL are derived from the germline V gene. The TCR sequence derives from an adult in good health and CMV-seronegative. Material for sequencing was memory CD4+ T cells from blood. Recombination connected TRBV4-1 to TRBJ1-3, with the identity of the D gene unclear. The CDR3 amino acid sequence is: CASSQDQMWAGNTIYF. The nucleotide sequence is TGCGCCAGCAGCCAAGACCAAATGTGGGCTGGAAACACCATATATTTT.